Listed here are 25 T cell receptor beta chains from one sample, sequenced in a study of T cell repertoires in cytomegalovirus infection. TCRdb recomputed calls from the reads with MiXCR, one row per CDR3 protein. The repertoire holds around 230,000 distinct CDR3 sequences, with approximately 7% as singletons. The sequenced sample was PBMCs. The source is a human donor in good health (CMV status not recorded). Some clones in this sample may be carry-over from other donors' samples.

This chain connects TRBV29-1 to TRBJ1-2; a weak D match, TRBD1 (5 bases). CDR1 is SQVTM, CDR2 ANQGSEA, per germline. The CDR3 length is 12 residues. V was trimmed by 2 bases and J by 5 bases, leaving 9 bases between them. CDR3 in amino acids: CSVEWAGYGYTF. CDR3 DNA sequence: TGCAGCGTTGAATGGGCAGGGTATGGCTACACCTTC.

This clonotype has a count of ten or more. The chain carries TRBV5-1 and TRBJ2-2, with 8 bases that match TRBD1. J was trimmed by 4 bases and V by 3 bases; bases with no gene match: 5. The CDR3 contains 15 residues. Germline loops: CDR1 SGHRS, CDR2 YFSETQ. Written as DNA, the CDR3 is TGCGCCAGCAGCTGGGACAGGAGCATCACCGGGGAGCTGTTTTTT. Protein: CASSWDRSITGELFF.

The CDR3 loop reads CASSRGMAGATNEQFF. In DNA, the CDR3 is TGTGCCAGCTCACGGGGTATGGCGGGGGCAACCAATGAGCAGTTCTTC. This chain joins TRBV18 and TRBJ2-1, with D maybe TRBD2 (7 bases). The CDR3 has 16 amino acids. The germline V gene encodes CDR1 KGHSH and CDR2 LQKENI. V was shortened by 4 bases and J by 6 bases, with 19 bases between the two germline ends.

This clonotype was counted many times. CDR3 sequence (DNA): TGTGCCAGCAGCCCAGGGGTCGGAAACACCATATATTTT. It is translated as CASSPGVGNTIYF. The chain couples TRBV7-2 to TRBJ1-3; tentatively, D is TRBD1 (6 bases). Trimming pared 5 bases from V and 4 bases from J, leaving 9 bases between. Germline CDR1 is SGHTA and CDR2 is FQGNSA. CDR3 length: 13 amino acids.

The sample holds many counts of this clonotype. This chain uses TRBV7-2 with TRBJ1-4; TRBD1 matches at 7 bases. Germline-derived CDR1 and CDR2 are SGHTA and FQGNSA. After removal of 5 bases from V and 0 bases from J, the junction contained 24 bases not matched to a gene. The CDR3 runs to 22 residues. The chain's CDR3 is CASSRPTTPRGGGPTTNEKLFF. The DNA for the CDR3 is TGTGCCAGCAGCCGCCCAACCACGCCCCGGGGAGGGGGCCCTACAACTAATGAAAAACTGTTTTTT.

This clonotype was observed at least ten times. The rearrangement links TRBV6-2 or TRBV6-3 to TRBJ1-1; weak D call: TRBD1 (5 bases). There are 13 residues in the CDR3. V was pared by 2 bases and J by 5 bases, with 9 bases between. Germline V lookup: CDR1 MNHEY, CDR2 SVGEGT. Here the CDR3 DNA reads TGTGCCAGCAGTTACGGGACTGAAACTGAAGCTTTCTTT. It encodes CASSYGTETEAFF.

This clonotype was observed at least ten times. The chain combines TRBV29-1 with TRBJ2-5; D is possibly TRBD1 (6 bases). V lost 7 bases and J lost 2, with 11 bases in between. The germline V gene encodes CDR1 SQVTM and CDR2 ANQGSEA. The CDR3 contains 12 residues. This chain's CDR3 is CSAAGQQETQYF. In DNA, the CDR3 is TGCAGCGCCGCTGGACAGCAAGAGACCCAGTACTTC.

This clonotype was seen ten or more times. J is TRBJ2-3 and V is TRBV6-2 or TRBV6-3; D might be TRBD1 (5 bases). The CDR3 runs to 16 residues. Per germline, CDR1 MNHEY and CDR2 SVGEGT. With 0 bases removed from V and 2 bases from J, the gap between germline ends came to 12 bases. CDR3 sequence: CASSYSRQGITDTQYF. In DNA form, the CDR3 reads TGTGCCAGCAGTTACTCGCGGCAGGGAATCACAGATACGCAGTATTTT.

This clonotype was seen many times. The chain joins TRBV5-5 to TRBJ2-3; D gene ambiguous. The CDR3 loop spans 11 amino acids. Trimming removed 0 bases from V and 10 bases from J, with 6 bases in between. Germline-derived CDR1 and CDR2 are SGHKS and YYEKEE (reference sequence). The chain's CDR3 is CASSLVEPQYF. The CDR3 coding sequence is TGTGCCAGCAGCTTGGTCGAGCCGCAGTATTTT.

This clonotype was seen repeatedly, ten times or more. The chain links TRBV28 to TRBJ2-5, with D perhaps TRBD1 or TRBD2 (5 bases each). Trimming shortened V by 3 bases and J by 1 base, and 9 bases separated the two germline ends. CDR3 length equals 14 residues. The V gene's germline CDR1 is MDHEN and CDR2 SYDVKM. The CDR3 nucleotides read TGTGCCAGCAGTTTGAGAGGGGTCCAAGAGACCCAGTACTTC. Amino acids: CASSLRGVQETQYF.

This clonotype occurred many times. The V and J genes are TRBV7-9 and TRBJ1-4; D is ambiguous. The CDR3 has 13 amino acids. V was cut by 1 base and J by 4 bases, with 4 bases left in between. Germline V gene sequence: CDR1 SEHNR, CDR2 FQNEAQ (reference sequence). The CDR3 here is CASSLVDNEKLFF. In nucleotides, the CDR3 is TGTGCCAGCAGCTTAGTGGATAATGAAAAACTGTTTTTT.

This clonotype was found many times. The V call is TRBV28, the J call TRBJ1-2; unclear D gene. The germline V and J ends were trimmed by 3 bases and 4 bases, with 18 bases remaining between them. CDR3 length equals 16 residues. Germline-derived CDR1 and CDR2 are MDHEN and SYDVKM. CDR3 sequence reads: CASSLSLRGSAYGYTF. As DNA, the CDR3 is TGTGCCAGCAGTTTGAGTCTTCGGGGATCGGCCTATGGCTACACCTTC.

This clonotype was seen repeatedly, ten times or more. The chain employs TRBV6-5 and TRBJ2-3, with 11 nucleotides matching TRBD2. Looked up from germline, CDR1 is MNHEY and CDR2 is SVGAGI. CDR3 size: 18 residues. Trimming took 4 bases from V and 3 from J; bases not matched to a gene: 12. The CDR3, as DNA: TGTGCCAGCAGTTCGTACCGTAGCGGGGGGGCGTCGACAGATACGCAGTATTTT. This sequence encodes CASSSYRSGGASTDTQYF.

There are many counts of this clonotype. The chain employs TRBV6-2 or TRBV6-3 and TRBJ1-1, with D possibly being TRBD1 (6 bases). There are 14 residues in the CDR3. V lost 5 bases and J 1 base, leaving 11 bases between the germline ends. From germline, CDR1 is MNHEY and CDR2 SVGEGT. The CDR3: CASSIRTANTEAFF. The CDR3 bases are TGTGCCAGCAGTATCCGGACAGCGAACACTGAAGCTTTCTTT.

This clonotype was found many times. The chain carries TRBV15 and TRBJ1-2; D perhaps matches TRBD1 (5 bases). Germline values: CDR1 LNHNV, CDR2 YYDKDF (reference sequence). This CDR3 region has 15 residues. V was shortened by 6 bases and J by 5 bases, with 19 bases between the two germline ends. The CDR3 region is CATRQTGHGLYGYTF. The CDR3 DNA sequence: TGTGCCACCAGACAAACAGGACACGGATTATATGGCTACACCTTC.

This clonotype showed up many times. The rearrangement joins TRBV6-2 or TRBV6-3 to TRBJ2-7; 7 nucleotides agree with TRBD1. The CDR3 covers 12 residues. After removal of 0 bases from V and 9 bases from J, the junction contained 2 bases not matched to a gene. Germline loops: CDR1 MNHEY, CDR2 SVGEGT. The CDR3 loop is CASSYSTGRQYF. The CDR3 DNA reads TGTGCCAGCAGTTACTCGACAGGGAGGCAGTACTTC.

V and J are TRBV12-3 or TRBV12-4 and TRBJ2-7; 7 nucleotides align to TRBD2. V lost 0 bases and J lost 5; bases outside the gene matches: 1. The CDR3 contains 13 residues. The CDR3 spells CASSLAGGNEQYF. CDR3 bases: TGTGCCAGCAGTTTAGCGGGGGGGAACGAGCAGTACTTC.

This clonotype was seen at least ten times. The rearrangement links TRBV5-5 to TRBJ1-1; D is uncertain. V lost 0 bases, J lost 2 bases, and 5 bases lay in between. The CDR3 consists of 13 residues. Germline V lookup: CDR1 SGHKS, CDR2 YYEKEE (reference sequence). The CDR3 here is CASSLAYNTEAFF. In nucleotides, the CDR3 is TGTGCCAGCAGCTTGGCTTACAACACTGAAGCTTTCTTT.

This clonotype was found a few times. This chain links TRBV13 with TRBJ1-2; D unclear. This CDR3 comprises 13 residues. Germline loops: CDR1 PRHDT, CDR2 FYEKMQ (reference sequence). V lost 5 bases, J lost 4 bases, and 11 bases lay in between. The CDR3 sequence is CASSLRGGYGYTF. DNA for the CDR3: TGTGCCAGCAGCCTACGAGGCGGCTATGGCTACACCTTC.

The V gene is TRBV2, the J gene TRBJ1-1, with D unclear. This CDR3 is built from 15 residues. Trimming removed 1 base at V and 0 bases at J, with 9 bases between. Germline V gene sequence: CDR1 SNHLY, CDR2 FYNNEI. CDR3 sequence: CASSEGGAMNTEAFF. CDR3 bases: TGTGCCAGCAGTGAAGGAGGAGCTATGAACACTGAAGCTTTCTTT.

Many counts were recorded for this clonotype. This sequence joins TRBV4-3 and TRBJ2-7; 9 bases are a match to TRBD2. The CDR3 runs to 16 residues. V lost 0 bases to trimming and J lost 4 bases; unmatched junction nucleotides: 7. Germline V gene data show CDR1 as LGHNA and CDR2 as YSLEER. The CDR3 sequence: CASSQDLGGGAYEQYF. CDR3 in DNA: TGCGCCAGCAGCCAAGATCTAGGCGGGGGGGCTTACGAGCAGTACTTC.

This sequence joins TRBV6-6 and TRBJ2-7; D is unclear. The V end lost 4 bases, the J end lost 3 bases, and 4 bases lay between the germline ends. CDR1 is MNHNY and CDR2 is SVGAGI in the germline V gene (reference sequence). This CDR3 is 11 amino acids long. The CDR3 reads CASSFIYEQYF. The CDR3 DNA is TGTGCCAGCAGTTTCATCTACGAGCAGTACTTC.

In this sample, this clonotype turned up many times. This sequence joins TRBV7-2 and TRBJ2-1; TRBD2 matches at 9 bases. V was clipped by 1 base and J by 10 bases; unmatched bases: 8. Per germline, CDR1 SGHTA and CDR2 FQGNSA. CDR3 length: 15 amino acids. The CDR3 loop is CASSLGLAGSREQFF. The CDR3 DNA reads TGTGCCAGCAGCTTAGGTCTAGCGGGGTCTCGGGAGCAGTTCTTC.

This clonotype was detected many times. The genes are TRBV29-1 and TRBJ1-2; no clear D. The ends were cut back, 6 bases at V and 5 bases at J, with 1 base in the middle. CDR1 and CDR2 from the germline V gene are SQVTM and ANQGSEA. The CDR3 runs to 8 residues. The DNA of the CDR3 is TGCAGCGTATATGGCTACACCTTC. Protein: CSVYGYTF. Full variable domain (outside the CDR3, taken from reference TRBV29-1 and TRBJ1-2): SAVISQKPSRDICQRGTSLTIQCQVDSQVTMMFWYRQQPGQSLTLIATANQGSEATYESGFVIDKFPISRPNLTFSTLTVSNMSPEDSSIYLCSVYGYTFGSGTRLTVV.

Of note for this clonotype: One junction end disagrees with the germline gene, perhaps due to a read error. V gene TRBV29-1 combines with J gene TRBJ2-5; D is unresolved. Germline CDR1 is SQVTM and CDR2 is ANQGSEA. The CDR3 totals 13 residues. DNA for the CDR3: TGCAGCGTTGAAGAACCAGCACAAGAGACCCCGTACTTC. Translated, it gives CSVEEPAQETPYF.